This T cell receptor (beta chain) was found in a study of shared clonotypes between healthy human individuals. Deep-level running was used for the assay. The DNA input per sorted-subset replicate PCR was 150 to 200 ng, corresponding to around 28,000 T cell genomes. Data came from immunoSEQ multiplex PCR; TCRdb stores just in-frame clones and leaves some out. The profile shows millions of clones, approximately 94% of them singletons. The V gene end was trimmed by 3 bases and the J gene end by 4 bases; junction bases not matched to a gene: 6. Germline V gene data show CDR1 as WNHNN and CDR2 as SYGVQD (reference sequence). The CDR3 length is 15 residues.

The sample taken for sequencing was naive CD4+ T cells sorted from blood. Sample subset: CD45RA+ positively selected. V is TRBV10-1 and J is TRBJ2-3; TRBD1 matches at 8 bases. This clonotype originated in a man aged 18 to 30 in good health. The CDR3 DNA sequence: TGCGCCAGCAGTGAAGGGGACAGGTACGCAGATACGCAGTATTTT. This gives the protein CASSEGDRYADTQYF.